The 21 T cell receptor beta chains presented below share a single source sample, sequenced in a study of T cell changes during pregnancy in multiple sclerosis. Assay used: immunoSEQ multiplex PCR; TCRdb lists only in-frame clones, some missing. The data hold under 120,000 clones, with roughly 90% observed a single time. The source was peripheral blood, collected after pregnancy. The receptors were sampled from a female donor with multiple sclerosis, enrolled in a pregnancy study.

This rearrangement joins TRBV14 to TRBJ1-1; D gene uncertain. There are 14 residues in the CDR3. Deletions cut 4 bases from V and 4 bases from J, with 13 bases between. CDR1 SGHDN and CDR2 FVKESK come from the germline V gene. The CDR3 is CASSPLTVSTEAFF. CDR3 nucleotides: TGTGCCAGCAGCCCACTTACAGTCTCCACTGAAGCTTTCTTT.

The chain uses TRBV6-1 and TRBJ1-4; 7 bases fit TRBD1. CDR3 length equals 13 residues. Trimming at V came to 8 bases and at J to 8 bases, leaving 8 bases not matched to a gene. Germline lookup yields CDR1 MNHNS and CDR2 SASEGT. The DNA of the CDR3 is TGTGCCAGCGCGGACAGGATACGGGAAAAACTGTTTTTT. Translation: CASADRIREKLFF.

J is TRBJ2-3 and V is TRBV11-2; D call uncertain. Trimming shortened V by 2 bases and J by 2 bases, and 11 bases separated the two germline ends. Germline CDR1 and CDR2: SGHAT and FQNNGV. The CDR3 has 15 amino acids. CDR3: CASSLSYEVTDTQYF. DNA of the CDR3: TGTGCCAGCAGCTTATCCTATGAGGTCACAGATACGCAGTATTTT.

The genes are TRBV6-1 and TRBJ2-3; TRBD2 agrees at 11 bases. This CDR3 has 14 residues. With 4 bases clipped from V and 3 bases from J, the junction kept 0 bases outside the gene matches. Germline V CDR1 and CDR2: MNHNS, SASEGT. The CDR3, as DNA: TGTGCCAGCAGTGGACTAGCGGGGACAGATACGCAGTATTTT. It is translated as CASSGLAGTDTQYF.

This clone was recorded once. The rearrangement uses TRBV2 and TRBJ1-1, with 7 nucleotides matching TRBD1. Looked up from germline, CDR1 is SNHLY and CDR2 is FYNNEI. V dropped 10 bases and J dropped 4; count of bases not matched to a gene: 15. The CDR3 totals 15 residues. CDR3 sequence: CANKVQDRDSTEAFF. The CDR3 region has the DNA TGTGCCAACAAAGTCCAAGACCGGGACAGCACTGAAGCTTTCTTT.

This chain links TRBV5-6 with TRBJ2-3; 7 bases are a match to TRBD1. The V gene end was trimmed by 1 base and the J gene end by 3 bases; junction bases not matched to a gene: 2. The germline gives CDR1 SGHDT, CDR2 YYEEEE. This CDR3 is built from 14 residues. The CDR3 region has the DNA TGTGCCAGCAGCTTGACAGGGGCAACAGATACGCAGTATTTT. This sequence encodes CASSLTGATDTQYF.

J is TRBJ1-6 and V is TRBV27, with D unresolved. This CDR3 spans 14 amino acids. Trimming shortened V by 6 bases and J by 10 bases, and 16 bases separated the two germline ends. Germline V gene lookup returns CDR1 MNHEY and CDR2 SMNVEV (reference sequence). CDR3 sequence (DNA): TGTGCCAGCAGCCCTTGGACTCTAAGGTCACCCCTCCACTTT. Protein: CASSPWTLRSPLHF.

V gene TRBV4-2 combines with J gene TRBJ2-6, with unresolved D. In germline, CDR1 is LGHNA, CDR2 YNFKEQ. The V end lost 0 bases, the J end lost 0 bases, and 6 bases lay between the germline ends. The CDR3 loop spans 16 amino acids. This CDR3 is CASSQDTNSGANVLTF. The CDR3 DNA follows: TGTGCCAGCAGCCAAGATACAAACTCTGGGGCCAACGTCCTGACTTTC.

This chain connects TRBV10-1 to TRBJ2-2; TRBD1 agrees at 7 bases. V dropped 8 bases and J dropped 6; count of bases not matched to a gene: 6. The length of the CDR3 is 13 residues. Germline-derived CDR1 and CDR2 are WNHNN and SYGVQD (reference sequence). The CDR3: CASSLQGAGELFF. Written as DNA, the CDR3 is TGCGCCAGCTCCTTGCAGGGGGCCGGGGAGCTGTTTTTT.

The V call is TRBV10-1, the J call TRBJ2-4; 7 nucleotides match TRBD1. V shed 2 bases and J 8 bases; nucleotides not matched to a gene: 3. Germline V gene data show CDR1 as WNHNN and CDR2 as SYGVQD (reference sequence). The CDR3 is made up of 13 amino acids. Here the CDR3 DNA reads TGCGCCAGCAGTGAGGGACAGGTGGACATTCAGTACTTC. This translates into CASSEGQVDIQYF.

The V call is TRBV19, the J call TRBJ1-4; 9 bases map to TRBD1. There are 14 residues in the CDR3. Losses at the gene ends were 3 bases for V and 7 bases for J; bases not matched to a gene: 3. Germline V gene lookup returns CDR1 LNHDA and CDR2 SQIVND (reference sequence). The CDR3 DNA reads TGTGCCAGTAGTATCCCGGGACAGGGTGAAAAACTGTTTTTT. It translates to CASSIPGQGEKLFF.

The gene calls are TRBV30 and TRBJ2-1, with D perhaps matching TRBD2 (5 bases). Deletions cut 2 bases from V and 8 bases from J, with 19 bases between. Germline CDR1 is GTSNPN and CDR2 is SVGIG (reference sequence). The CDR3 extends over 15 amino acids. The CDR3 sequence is CAWSKRGAGLYEQFF. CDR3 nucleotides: TGTGCCTGGAGTAAACGGGGTGCCGGGCTGTATGAGCAGTTCTTC.

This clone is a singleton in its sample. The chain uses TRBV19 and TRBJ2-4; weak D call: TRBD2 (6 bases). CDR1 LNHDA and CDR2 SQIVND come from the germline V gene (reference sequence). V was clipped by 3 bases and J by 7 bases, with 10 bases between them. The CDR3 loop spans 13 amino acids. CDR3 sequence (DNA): TGTGCCAGTAGTATCGGAGGGTGGAACATTCAGTACTTC. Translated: CASSIGGWNIQYF.

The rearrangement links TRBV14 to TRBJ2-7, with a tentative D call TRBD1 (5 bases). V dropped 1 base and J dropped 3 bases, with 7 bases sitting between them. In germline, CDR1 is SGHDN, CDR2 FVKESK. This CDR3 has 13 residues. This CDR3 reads CASSQVQGYEQYF. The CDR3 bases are TGTGCCAGCAGCCAAGTCCAGGGCTACGAGCAGTACTTC.

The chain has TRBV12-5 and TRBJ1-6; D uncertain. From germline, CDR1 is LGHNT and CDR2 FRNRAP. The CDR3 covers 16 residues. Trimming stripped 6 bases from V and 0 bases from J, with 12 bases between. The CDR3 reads CASGHARSSYNSPLHF. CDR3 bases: TGTGCTAGTGGCCATGCACGGAGCTCCTATAATTCACCCCTCCACTTT.

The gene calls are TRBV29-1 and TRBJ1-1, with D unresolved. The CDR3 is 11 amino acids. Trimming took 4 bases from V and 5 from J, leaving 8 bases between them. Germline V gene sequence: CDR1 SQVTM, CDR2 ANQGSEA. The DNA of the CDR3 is TGCAGCGTTGGCGAAACGACTGAAGCTTTCTTT. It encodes CSVGETTEAFF.

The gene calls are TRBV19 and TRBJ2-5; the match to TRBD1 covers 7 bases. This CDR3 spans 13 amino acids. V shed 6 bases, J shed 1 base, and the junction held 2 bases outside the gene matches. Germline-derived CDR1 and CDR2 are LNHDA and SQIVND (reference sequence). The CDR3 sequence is CASSGTVQETQYF. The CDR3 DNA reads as TGTGCCAGTAGCGGGACAGTCCAAGAGACCCAGTACTTC.

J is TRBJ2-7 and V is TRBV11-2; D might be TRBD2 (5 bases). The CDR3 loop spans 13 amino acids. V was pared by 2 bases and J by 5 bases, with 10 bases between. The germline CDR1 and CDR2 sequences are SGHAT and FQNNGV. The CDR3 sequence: CASSLNGRDEQYF. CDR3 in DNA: TGTGCCAGCAGCTTAAATGGGCGGGACGAGCAGTACTTC.

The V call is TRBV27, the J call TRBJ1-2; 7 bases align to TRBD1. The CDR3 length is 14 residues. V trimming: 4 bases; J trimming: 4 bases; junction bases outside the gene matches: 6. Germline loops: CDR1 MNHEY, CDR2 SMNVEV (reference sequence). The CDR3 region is CASSSRQGPYGYTF. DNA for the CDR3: TGTGCCAGCAGTTCAAGACAGGGCCCCTATGGCTACACCTTC.

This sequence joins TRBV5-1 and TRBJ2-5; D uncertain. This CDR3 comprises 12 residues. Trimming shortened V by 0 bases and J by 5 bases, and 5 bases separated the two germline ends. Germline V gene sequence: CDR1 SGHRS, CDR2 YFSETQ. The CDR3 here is CASSLDAETQYF. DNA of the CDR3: TGCGCCAGCAGCTTGGATGCGGAGACCCAGTACTTC. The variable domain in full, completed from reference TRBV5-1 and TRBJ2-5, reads KAGVTQTPRYLIKTRGQQVTLSCSPISGHRSVSWYQQTPGQGLQFLFEYFSETQRNKGNFPGRFSGRQFSNSRSEMNVSTLELGDSALYLCASSLDAETQYFGPGTRLLVL.

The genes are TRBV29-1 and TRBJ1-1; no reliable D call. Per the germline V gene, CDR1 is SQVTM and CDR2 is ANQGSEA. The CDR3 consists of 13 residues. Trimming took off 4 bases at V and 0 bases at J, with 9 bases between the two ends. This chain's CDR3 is CSVGEGMNTEAFF. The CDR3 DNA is TGCAGCGTTGGTGAGGGAATGAACACTGAAGCTTTCTTT.